Below are 21 T cell receptor beta chains sequenced from a single sample in a study of T cells in Graves' hyperthyroidism and ophthalmopathy. What was amplified from RNA transcripts were TCR beta CDR3 regions. A first-round RT-PCR of the TCR CDR3 used the HTBI primer set. TCRdb re-called the multiplex PCR reads through MiXCR, storing one row per CDR3 protein. The sample gives hundreds of thousands of distinct CDR3 sequences, less than 15% of which show up once; 10% is in the top ten. Source material: blood. These receptors originate from a woman between 18 and 29 years old with Graves' hyperthyroidism.

This clonotype was seen only a few times. The genes are TRBV4-3 and TRBJ2-5; 7 positions agree with TRBD2. J was trimmed by 4 bases and V by 0 bases; bases with no gene match: 8. There are 16 residues in the CDR3. CDR1 and CDR2 (germline): LGHNA, YSLEER. The CDR3: CASSQEGGLYRETQYF. DNA for the CDR3: TGCGCCAGCAGCCAAGAGGGAGGGTTGTACCGAGAGACCCAGTACTTC.

In its sample, this clonotype was seen a few times. The chain couples TRBV2 to TRBJ1-1; 10 bases line up with TRBD1. J gave up 4 bases and V 8 bases, and 4 bases lay outside the gene matches. Germline V gene lookup returns CDR1 SNHLY and CDR2 FYNNEI. CDR3 size: 13 residues. The CDR3 loop reads CASAGQGGTEAFF. CDR3 DNA sequence: TGTGCCAGCGCTGGACAGGGGGGCACTGAAGCTTTCTTT.

The sample holds many counts of this clonotype. The chain has TRBV20-1 and TRBJ2-1; a possible D gene is TRBD2 (6 bases). Trimming took off 3 bases at V and 0 bases at J, with 9 bases between the two ends. The CDR3 sequence is 14 residues long. Germline V gene sequence: CDR1 DFQATT, CDR2 SNEGSKA (reference sequence). The CDR3 coding sequence is TGCAGTGCTAGCGGGAGCCCCTCCTACAATGAGCAGTTCTTC. Translating gives CSASGSPSYNEQFF.

The table lists this clonotype with many counts. The chain joins TRBV29-1 to TRBJ1-1; D gene unclear. The CDR3 length is 12 residues. Germline V gene lookup returns CDR1 SQVTM and CDR2 ANQGSEA. The germline V and J ends were trimmed by 4 bases and 0 bases, with 6 bases remaining between them. CDR3 sequence: CSVGGMNTEAFF. Here the CDR3 DNA reads TGCAGCGTTGGAGGGATGAACACTGAAGCTTTCTTT. The full variable domain, with the rest looked up from reference TRBV29-1 and TRBJ1-1, is SAVISQKPSRDICQRGTSLTIQCQVDSQVTMMFWYRQQPGQSLTLIATANQGSEATYESGFVIDKFPISRPNLTFSTLTVSNMSPEDSSIYLCSVGGMNTEAFFGQGTRLTVV.

This clonotype was found many times. This chain joins TRBV6-7 and TRBJ2-3, with TRBD2 identical over 9 bases. TRBV6-7 falls under the ORF class, with uncertain function. V lost 0 bases to trimming and J lost 4 bases; unmatched junction nucleotides: 11. The CDR3 length is 18 residues. CDR3 sequence: CASSYSQREARRSDTQYF. CDR3 in DNA: TGTGCCAGCAGTTACTCCCAGCGGGAGGCCCGACGGTCAGATACGCAGTATTTT.

This clonotype appeared many times. V and J are TRBV13 and TRBJ2-2, with TRBD2 as a possible D gene (6 bases). The germline CDR1 and CDR2 sequences are PRHDT and FYEKMQ (reference sequence). The CDR3 has 17 residues. V lost 4 bases, J lost 4 bases, and 19 bases lay in between. The CDR3 region has the DNA TGTGCCAGCAGCTCTCGGGACGCGGGAACGGGCACCGGGGAGCTGTTTTTT. As protein: CASSSRDAGTGTGELFF. Complete variable domain (other parts from reference TRBV13 and TRBJ2-2): AAGVIQSPRHLIKEKRETATLKCYPIPRHDTVYWYQQGPGQDPQFLISFYEKMQSDKGSIPDRFSAQQFSDYHSELNMSSLELGDSALYFCASSSRDAGTGTGELFFGEGSRLTVL.

This clonotype turned up a few times. In nucleotides, the CDR3 is TGTGCCAGCAGTTACTCAGGGACTGTCCCAAGAGAGACCCAGTACTTC. This gives the protein CASSYSGTVPRETQYF. The chain recombines TRBV6-2 or TRBV6-3 with TRBJ2-5, with D tentatively TRBD2 (6 bases). Trimming stripped 0 bases from V and 4 bases from J, with 15 bases between. The CDR3 contains 16 residues. Germline V gives CDR1 MNHEY, CDR2 SVGEGT.

In its sample, this clonotype was seen many times. The V gene is TRBV18, the J gene TRBJ2-1; a possible D gene is TRBD2 (7 bases). Trimming left V 3 bases short and J 6 bases short, with 18 bases between. Germline lookup yields CDR1 KGHSH and CDR2 LQKENI. The CDR3 has 16 residues. CDR3 nucleotides: TGTGCCAGCTCACCCTCGCGGGGGCGGTCGAGCAATGAGCAGTTCTTC. Protein sequence: CASSPSRGRSSNEQFF.

V usage is TRBV24-1 and J usage is TRBJ2-1; 7 nucleotides agree with TRBD1. This CDR3 is 15 amino acids long. Germline V gene sequence: CDR1 KGHDR, CDR2 SFDVKD. V lost 3 bases to trimming and J lost 5 bases; unmatched junction nucleotides: 6. CDR3 sequence: CATSDRTGVDNEQFF. The CDR3 DNA sequence: TGTGCCACCAGTGATCGAACAGGGGTGGACAATGAGCAGTTCTTC.

This clonotype was found once. The CDR3 DNA follows: TGTGCCAGCAGCTTGGGACTAGGGAGCACCGGGGAGCTGTTTTTT. The encoded protein is CASSLGLGSTGELFF. The chain employs TRBV7-8 and TRBJ2-2, with TRBD2 matching over 8 bases. Per germline, CDR1 SGHVS and CDR2 FQNEAQ. This CDR3 has 15 residues. With V trimmed by 3 bases and J by 4 bases, 4 bases remained unmatched.

This clonotype was observed at least ten times. V and J are TRBV28 and TRBJ1-4; D gene uncertain. CDR1 and CDR2 from the germline V gene are MDHEN and SYDVKM. V dropped 3 bases and J dropped 2 bases, with 10 bases sitting between them. The CDR3 has 15 residues. CDR3 bases: TGTGCCAGCAGTTTTATAGGGCCCACTAATGAAAAACTGTTTTTT. Residues: CASSFIGPTNEKLFF.

The V gene is TRBV6-1, the J gene TRBJ2-1; possibly TRBD1 for D (6 bases). The V and J ends lost 1 base and 13 bases respectively, with 11 bases between them. The CDR3 consists of 12 residues. Looked up from germline, CDR1 is MNHNS and CDR2 is SASEGT. The CDR3 nucleotides are TGTGCCAGCAGTGAAGGGACAGCTTTACAGTTCTTC. This gives the protein CASSEGTALQFF.

This chain links TRBV7-9 with TRBJ2-5, with D perhaps matching TRBD2 (5 bases). V was shortened by 4 bases and J by 2 bases, with 8 bases between the two germline ends. This CDR3 is built from 13 residues. Germline V gene sequence: CDR1 SEHNR, CDR2 FQNEAQ (reference sequence). In DNA, the CDR3 is TGTGCCAGCAGCTCTTGGGAGCAAGAGACCCAGTACTTC. This codes for CASSSWEQETQYF.

A single count supports this clonotype. A read error is possible here, since a much larger clone lies one base away. This chain connects TRBV7-9 to TRBJ2-7; D gene ambiguous. CDR3 length: 13 residues. CDR1 and CDR2 (germline): SEHNR, FQNEAQ (reference sequence). CDR3 DNA sequence: TGTGCCGGCAGCTGGGCACTTTCCTACGAGCAGTACTTC. As protein: CAGSWALSYEQYF.

This clonotype was counted only a few times. This chain links TRBV5-8 with TRBJ2-1; D remains unclear. The CDR3 contains 15 residues. Per germline, CDR1 SGHTS and CDR2 YDEGEE. V dropped 3 bases and J dropped 6 bases, with 16 bases sitting between them. The CDR3 region is CASSSVSVGINEQFF. The CDR3 DNA is TGTGCCAGCAGCTCGGTCAGTGTGGGAATCAATGAGCAGTTCTTC.

This sequence joins TRBV4-2 and TRBJ2-2; TRBD1 aligns across 7 bases. The germline V gene encodes CDR1 LGHNA and CDR2 YNFKEQ. Trimming took 5 bases from V and 4 from J; bases not matched to a gene: 7. The CDR3 length is 15 residues. CDR3 nucleotides: TGTGCCAGCAGCGATCAGGGGGTTGGCACCGGGGAGCTGTTTTTT. It specifies CASSDQGVGTGELFF.

The V call is TRBV27, the J call TRBJ1-1; TRBD1 is a possible D gene (6 bases). Germline assignment: CDR1 MNHEY and CDR2 SMNVEV (reference sequence). The length of the CDR3 is 16 residues. Trimming stripped 7 bases from V and 0 bases from J, with 18 bases between. The CDR3, as DNA: TGTGCCAGCAATATCCGAGGGGGGCACATGAACACTGAAGCTTTCTTT. Its translation: CASNIRGGHMNTEAFF.

This clonotype was detected once. This may be a read error, as it is one base from a much larger clone. The V call is TRBV4-2, the J call TRBJ2-3; possibly TRBD2 for D (6 bases). The CDR3 consists of 16 residues. Germline V lookup: CDR1 LGHNA, CDR2 YNFKEQ. V was clipped by 7 bases and J by 4 bases, with 21 bases between them. The CDR3 reads CASNQLNPGAADTQYF. CDR3 sequence (DNA): TGTGCCAGCAACCAGTTGAACCCGGGAGCGGCAGATACGCAGTATTTT.

This clonotype was observed a handful of times. J is TRBJ2-7 and V is TRBV30; D is possibly TRBD1 (5 bases). From germline, CDR1 is GTSNPN and CDR2 SVGIG (reference sequence). This CDR3 is built from 17 residues. Trimming removed 0 bases from V and 5 bases from J, with 23 bases in between. The CDR3 DNA sequence: TGTGCCTGGAGTGTAGGAGACTGGCGCCCAGGCAGGGACGAGCAGTACTTC. As protein: CAWSVGDWRPGRDEQYF.

This clonotype was detected ten times or more. This sequence joins TRBV18 and TRBJ1-2; D remains ambiguous. Germline V gives CDR1 KGHSH, CDR2 LQKENI. The V end was cut by 3 bases, the J end by 7 bases, with 9 bases between. The CDR3 covers 12 residues. CDR3 in amino acids: CASSPLERGYTF. The CDR3 DNA reads as TGTGCCAGCTCACCCCTCGAACGTGGCTACACCTTC.

This clonotype has a handful of counts. This sequence joins TRBV29-1 and TRBJ1-2; perhaps TRBD1 as D (5 bases). Deletions cut 5 bases from V and 4 bases from J, with 11 bases between. CDR3 length equals 12 residues. The V gene's germline CDR1 is SQVTM and CDR2 ANQGSEA. CDR3 protein: CSVPTAFYGYTF. CDR3 DNA sequence: TGCAGCGTTCCGACAGCCTTCTATGGCTACACCTTC.